This TCR beta chain comes out of a study of T cell changes during pregnancy in multiple sclerosis. Method: immunoSEQ multiplex PCR; TCRdb's copy keeps in-frame clones and lacks some. The table lists around 71,000 clones, 85% to 95% of them singletons, with about 1% in the top ten. This CDR3 region has 14 residues. V was shortened by 5 bases and J by 4 bases, with 14 bases between the two germline ends. In germline, CDR1 is MNHEY, CDR2 SMNVEV (reference sequence). Source: peripheral blood, taken in the third trimester of pregnancy. The source of this sequence is a female donor with multiple sclerosis, enrolled in a pregnancy study. This chain uses TRBV27 with TRBJ1-1; D is possibly TRBD1 (6 bases). In DNA, the CDR3 is TGTGCCAGCAGTCCCCGAGGGGGGGCCACTGAAGCTTTCTTT. Encoded protein: CASSPRGGATEAFF.